A selection of T cell receptor beta chains follows, all from one sample in a study of cytomegalovirus exposure and HLA in healthy donors. Generated by immunoSEQ multiplex PCR, the TCRdb table keeps only in-frame clones and is missing some. The sample yields about 130,000 clones, roughly 72% seen once. Sequencing used PBMCs. The source of these receptors is a male donor in good health and CMV-seronegative. CDR3s include the opening cysteine and the closing phenylalanine or tryptophan. The order of the fields is CDR3 DNA, CDR3 protein, clone size, J gene, D gene, V gene. The D gene is left open where the match is weak. Clone size is stated in some rows and not others, as once, few, many or a class when expanded.

TGTGCCACCAGCAGAGCCGGGACTAGCACCAATGAGCAGTTCTTC	CATSRAGTSTNEQFF	.	TRBJ2-1	TRBD2	TRBV15
TGTGCCAGCAGCTCTGGACAGGGGGTTGGCTACACCTTC	CASSSGQGVGYTF	.	TRBJ1-2	TRBD1	TRBV5-6
TGTGCCAGCAGCGGCGGGACAGGAGTCTACGGGGAGCTGTTTTTT	CASSGGTGVYGELFF	.	TRBJ2-2	TRBD1	TRBV9
TGTGCCATCAGTGAGCCGGATACGAACACCGGGGGACTTGGTAATACTTGTTTCTTC	CAISEPDTNTGGLGNTCFF	.	TRBJ2-1	.	TRBV10-3
TGTGCCAGCAGCTTCCAGGGACAGGGGATTGAAAAACTGTTTTTT	CASSFQGQGIEKLFF	once	TRBJ1-4	TRBD1	TRBV5-4
TGTGCCAGCAGCCCTTCGCGGTACACCAATGAAAAACTGTTTTTT	CASSPSRYTNEKLFF	.	TRBJ1-4	.	TRBV11-2
TGCGCCAGCAGTTTTATCGCCCAAACTAACAGGGGAAGCTCCTACGAGCAGTACTTC	CASSFIAQTNRGSSYEQYF	.	TRBJ2-7	TRBD1	TRBV23-1
TGCGCCAGCAGCCCGGAGAAGACAGGCAAGACTGAAAAACTGTTTTTT	CASSPEKTGKTEKLFF	.	TRBJ1-4	.	TRBV5-1
TGTGCCAGCAGCTTTGGACACGCGAACACTGAAGCTTTCTTT	CASSFGHANTEAFF	few	TRBJ1-1	.	TRBV7-9
TGTGCCACCAGCAGAGAGGGACTACGGGAGGGGGACCAGTACTTC	CATSREGLREGDQYF	.	TRBJ2-5	TRBD2	TRBV15
TGTGCCAGCAGCCCCCAGGGGAATGAAAAACTGTTTTTT	CASSPQGNEKLFF	once	TRBJ1-4	.	TRBV7-6
TGTGCCAGCAGTCTGACGGACACCACTGAAGCTTTCTTT	CASSLTDTTEAFF	.	TRBJ1-1	.	TRBV5-4
TGTGCCAGTAGTCGCCAGATGGACAGGGGAAGCTCCTACGAGCAGTACTTC	CASSRQMDRGSSYEQYF	.	TRBJ2-7	TRBD1	TRBV19
TGTGCCAGCTCACCCCGACAGGGGGCCAGCACAGATACGCAGTATTTT	CASSPRQGASTDTQYF	once	TRBJ2-3	TRBD1	TRBV18
TGTGCCAGCAGCTTTCTCGGAGTTGAAGCTTTCTTT	CASSFLGVEAFF	.	TRBJ1-1	.	TRBV5-5
TGCGCCAGCAGCTTGTGGACTAGCGGGGGGAGCACAGATACGCAGTATTTT	CASSLWTSGGSTDTQYF	.	TRBJ2-3	TRBD2	TRBV5-1
TGTGCCAGCAGTTGGGACAGCCAAATCTCCTACGAGCAGTACTTC	CASSWDSQISYEQYF	.	TRBJ2-7	TRBD1	TRBV6-6
TGTGCCAGCAGCCCCGGACAGGGTAACACTGAAGCTTTCTTT	CASSPGQGNTEAFF	.	TRBJ1-1	TRBD1	TRBV7-9
TGCAGCGTTGAGGGGCGCTACAATGAGCAGTTCTTC	CSVEGRYNEQFF	.	TRBJ2-1	.	TRBV29-1
TGTGCCAGCAGTTTTGTTGGCAGGGGCGAAGCCTACGAGCAGTACTTC	CASSFVGRGEAYEQYF	.	TRBJ2-7	.	TRBV28
TGTGCCAGCAGCGCCCGGACTAGCGGGGGGTATACCTACGAGCAGTACTTC	CASSARTSGGYTYEQYF	.	TRBJ2-7	TRBD2	TRBV7-9
TGTGCCAGCAGCTTAACCGGCCCGAACACGGGGAATTCACCCCTCCACTTT	CASSLTGPNTGNSPLHF	.	TRBJ1-6	.	TRBV7-3
TGTGCCAGCAGGCCATCAGTCTATGGCTACACCTTC	CASRPSVYGYTF	.	TRBJ1-2	.	TRBV28
TGTGCCTGGAGTTTGGCGAGCGGGAGCACAGATACGCAGTATTTT	CAWSLASGSTDTQYF	.	TRBJ2-3	.	TRBV30
TGTGCCAGCAGCTTGGGTGACAGGGGTTTCACAGATACGCAGTATTTT	CASSLGDRGFTDTQYF	few	TRBJ2-3	TRBD1	TRBV5-4
TGTGCCAGCAGCAAGAGGACTAGCCGGAAGTATTTT	CASSKRTSRKYF	.	TRBJ2-3	TRBD2	TRBV7-2
TGCGCCAGCAGCCAGTATTCGAGCGGGGGGGCCCCAGATACGCAGTATTTT	CASSQYSSGGAPDTQYF	.	TRBJ2-3	TRBD2	TRBV4-3
TGTGCCAGCGCGGGGGGGCGGGGCACAGATACGCAGTATTTT	CASAGGRGTDTQYF	.	TRBJ2-3	TRBD2	TRBV9
TGTGCCAGCAGCCCCCAGGTAACCGCCCAGTCTGGGGCCAACGTCCTGACTTTC	CASSPQVTAQSGANVLTF	.	TRBJ2-6	.	TRBV7-2
TGTGCCAGCAGTTTCCGGACAGGGTGGTCCTACGAGCAGTACTTC	CASSFRTGWSYEQYF	.	TRBJ2-7	TRBD1	TRBV27
TGCGCCAGCAGTGGGGAACTAGGCGGTGAGCAGTTCTTC	CASSGELGGEQFF	.	TRBJ2-1	.	TRBV5-1
TGTGCCAGCAGCTTCCAACAGGACGATGAGCAGTTCTTC	CASSFQQDDEQFF	.	TRBJ2-1	.	TRBV5-4
TGTGCCAGCACCCGGACTAGCGGGGAGGAGACCCAGTACTTC	CASTRTSGEETQYF	.	TRBJ2-5	TRBD2	TRBV7-2
TGTGCCAGCAGCCCCTTCGCGGGGGTGGTCTACGAGCAGTACTTC	CASSPFAGVVYEQYF	.	TRBJ2-7	TRBD2	TRBV7-8